One and the same sample provided the 22 T cell receptor beta chains below, sequenced in a study of OX40 agonist ivuxolimab in advanced cancers. Library method: the immunoSEQ multiplex PCR assay. The table was pulled from immuneACCESS by TCRdb, which kept in-frame rearrangements only. Such tables lose some clones; where checked, under half of the loss comes from unresolved V genes, and the rest has no known cause. For this sample there are 40,000 or so clones; about 72% appear just once. In total, the top ten clones hold less than 25% of the sample. Sequenced material: CD4+ or CD8+ T cells sorted from blood, taken in a trial of the OX40 agonist ivuxolimab. Receptor source: an adult with an advanced solid tumor such as melanoma, head and neck, liver or kidney cancer.

V and J are TRBV18 and TRBJ2-3; 8 positions match TRBD2. Germline V gives CDR1 KGHSH, CDR2 LQKENI. V was clipped by 3 bases and J by 1 base; unmatched bases: 9. This CDR3 is built from 17 residues. The CDR3 DNA reads as TGTGCCAGCTCACCGGCGACGCGGGAGGACCGCACAGATACGCAGTATTTT. Encoded protein: CASSPATREDRTDTQYF.

This clone was observed a handful of times. This sequence joins TRBV7-9 and TRBJ2-5, with D uncertain. V shed 7 bases and J shed 5 bases, with 8 bases lying between them. The CDR3 sequence is 11 residues long. CDR1 SEHNR and CDR2 FQNEAQ come from the germline V gene (reference sequence). As DNA, the CDR3 is TGTGCCAGCAATAACGGGGAGACCCAGTACTTC. The encoded protein is CASNNGETQYF. Together with reference TRBV7-9 and TRBJ2-5, the CDR3 gives the full variable domain: DTGVSQNPRHKITKRGQNVTFRCDPISEHNRLYWYRQTLGQGPEFLTYFQNEAQLEKSRLLSDRFSAERPKGSFSTLEIQRTEQGDSAMYLCASNNGETQYFGPGTRLLVL.

The chain recombines TRBV19 with TRBJ1-1; TRBD1 matches at 9 bases. Germline CDR1 is LNHDA and CDR2 is SQIVND (reference sequence). After removal of 7 bases from V and 2 bases from J, the junction contained 17 bases not matched to a gene. The CDR3 has 18 residues. The CDR3 DNA follows: TGTGCCAGTACAGGGACAGGGCTCATTTCCCAACGAAACACTGAAGCTTTCTTT. Amino acid sequence: CASTGTGLISQRNTEAFF.

This clone has a handful of counts. The V call is TRBV10-3, the J call TRBJ1-1, with D tentatively TRBD1 (6 bases). V dropped 6 bases and J dropped 0 bases, with 11 bases sitting between them. Germline lookup yields CDR1 ENHRY and CDR2 SYGVKD. The CDR3 contains 14 residues. CDR3 coding DNA: TGTGCCATCAGGGACAGCGGGATGAACACTGAAGCTTTCTTT. It yields the protein CAIRDSGMNTEAFF.

The V gene is TRBV9, the J gene TRBJ2-1; perhaps TRBD2 as D (6 bases). The CDR3 sequence is 14 residues long. V was shortened by 0 bases and J by 8 bases, with 12 bases between the two germline ends. Germline V gene sequence: CDR1 SGDLS, CDR2 YYNGEE. CDR3 in amino acids: CASSVVLAQDEQFF. The CDR3 DNA sequence: TGTGCCAGCAGCGTAGTTCTAGCGCAAGATGAGCAGTTCTTC.

The V and J genes are TRBV4-2 and TRBJ2-5; D is possibly TRBD2 (6 bases). Germline CDR1 and CDR2: LGHNA and YNFKEQ. Trimming stripped 0 bases from V and 1 base from J, with 9 bases between. The CDR3 length is 15 residues. The CDR3 is CASSQDAGSQETQYF. CDR3 coding DNA: TGTGCCAGCAGCCAAGATGCGGGATCCCAAGAGACCCAGTACTTC.

The chain uses TRBV6-6 and TRBJ2-1, with 10 bases matching TRBD2. Losses at the gene ends were 6 bases for V and 4 bases for J; bases not matched to a gene: 6. The CDR3 contains 15 residues. The germline gives CDR1 MNHNY, CDR2 SVGAGI (reference sequence). The CDR3 protein is CASRETSGPYNEQFF. CDR3 coding DNA: TGTGCCAGCAGGGAGACTAGCGGGCCATACAATGAGCAGTTCTTC.

The J gene is TRBJ1-5, the V gene TRBV30; D remains unclear. CDR1 is GTSNPN and CDR2 is SVGIG in the germline V gene (reference sequence). The CDR3 runs 13 residues. V was shortened by 2 bases and J by 0 bases, with 5 bases between the two germline ends. This CDR3 reads CAWSRDSNQPQHF. CDR3 coding DNA: TGTGCCTGGAGTAGGGATAGCAATCAGCCCCAGCATTTT.

The rearrangement uses TRBV30 and TRBJ2-3; the D is unclear. V lost 1 base and J lost 9, with 14 bases in between. Germline CDR1 and CDR2: GTSNPN and SVGIG (reference sequence). The CDR3 spans 13 residues. This CDR3 is CAWSENDFNTQYF. DNA for the CDR3: TGTGCCTGGAGTGAGAATGACTTTAACACGCAGTATTTT.

In its sample, this clone was seen a few times. J is TRBJ2-7 and V is TRBV5-1, with TRBD2 identical over 9 bases. There are 14 residues in the CDR3. The germline V gene has CDR1 SGHRS and CDR2 YFSETQ. The trim removed 2 bases at V and 12 bases at J, leaving 12 bases unmatched. CDR3 loop: CASSFGARGSGRYF. Written as DNA, the CDR3 is TGCGCCAGCAGCTTTGGAGCCAGGGGTAGCGGGAGGTACTTC.

The rearrangement links TRBV7-2 to TRBJ2-7; 10 bases are a match to TRBD1. CDR3 length: 15 residues. Germline V CDR1 and CDR2: SGHTA, FQGNSA. J lost 5 bases, V lost 5 bases, and 9 bases had no gene match. The CDR3 bases are TGTGCCAGCAGCCCCCCCCGGGACAGGGGCCACGAGCAGTACTTC. It translates to CASSPPRDRGHEQYF.

DNA of the CDR3: TGTGCCAGTAGTATCCGGGACAAAGGGCTTCAGCCCCAGCATTTT. Encoded protein: CASSIRDKGLQPQHF. The rearrangement links TRBV19 to TRBJ1-5; possibly TRBD1 for D (6 bases). This CDR3 is 15 amino acids long. Trimming cost V 3 bases and J 6 bases, with 15 bases left between them. Germline-derived CDR1 and CDR2 are LNHDA and SQIVND (reference sequence).

This clone was seen a handful of times. This rearrangement joins TRBV9 to TRBJ2-3; D gene uncertain. V shed 5 bases and J shed 4 bases, with 11 bases lying between them. Looked up from germline, CDR1 is SGDLS and CDR2 is YYNGEE. The length of the CDR3 is 13 residues. DNA of the CDR3: TGTGCCAGCAGTCTTACCCCCCCAGATACGCAGTATTTT. Its translation is CASSLTPPDTQYF. Full variable domain (outside the CDR3, taken from reference TRBV9 and TRBJ2-3): DSGVTQTPKHLITATGQRVTLRCSPRSGDLSVYWYQQSLDQGLQFLIQYYNGEERAKGNILERFSAQQFPDLHSELNLSSLELGDSALYFCASSLTPPDTQYFGPGTRLTVL.

CDR3 sequence reads: CASSPGVGETQYF. DNA of the CDR3: TGTGCCAGCAGCCCAGGCGTTGGAGAGACCCAGTACTTC. This chain joins TRBV7-3 and TRBJ2-5; no firm D call. This CDR3 has 13 residues. V dropped 5 bases and J dropped 4 bases, with 11 bases sitting between them. The germline V gene has CDR1 SGHTA and CDR2 FQGTGA.

The chain links TRBV27 to TRBJ2-1; D may correspond to TRBD1 or TRBD2 (5 bases each). This CDR3 is 15 amino acids long. The V and J ends lost 6 bases and 4 bases respectively, with 16 bases between them. Germline CDR1 and CDR2: MNHEY and SMNVEV (reference sequence). This CDR3 reads CASRDPGPLYNEQFF. The CDR3 region has the DNA TGTGCCAGCAGGGATCCGGGACCGTTATACAATGAGCAGTTCTTC.

The chain is built from TRBV11-1 and TRBJ2-5; D is ambiguous. Germline V lookup: CDR1 SGHAT, CDR2 FQDESV (reference sequence). Trimming stripped 1 base from V and 4 bases from J, with 10 bases between. The CDR3 extends over 14 amino acids. CDR3 sequence: CASSLGRIGETQYF. The CDR3 coding sequence is TGTGCCAGCAGCTTAGGCAGGATAGGAGAGACCCAGTACTTC.

The J gene is TRBJ2-7, the V gene TRBV7-9, with D perhaps matching TRBD1 (6 bases). The CDR3 length is 14 residues. Germline V gives CDR1 SEHNR, CDR2 FQNEAQ (reference sequence). V was pared by 2 bases and J by 2 bases, with 10 bases between. CDR3 protein: CASSLLGGTYEQYF. In nucleotides, the CDR3 is TGTGCCAGCAGCTTACTAGGGGGAACCTACGAGCAGTACTTC.

The genes are TRBV6-5 and TRBJ2-7; 9 bases are a match to TRBD1. The germline CDR1 and CDR2 sequences are MNHEY and SVGAGI. Unmatched junction bases numbered 4, after V lost 3 bases and J lost 1 base. The CDR3 is 15 amino acids. The CDR3 sequence is CASSYLTGGSYEQYF. The CDR3 bases are TGTGCCAGCAGTTATTTGACAGGGGGATCCTACGAGCAGTACTTC.

As regards this clone: Compared with germline, one end of the junction differs, possibly owing to a read error. This chain joins TRBV20-1 and TRBJ1-2; D is uncertain. Germline assignment: CDR1 DFQATT and CDR2 SNEGSKA (reference sequence). The CDR3 runs 10 residues. The CDR3 sequence: CSASTPGSAF. CDR3 coding DNA: TGCAGTGCTTCAACCCCCGGTTCTGCCTTC.

The chain couples TRBV7-2 to TRBJ1-1, with D possibly being TRBD1 (5 bases). Deletions cut 5 bases from V and 3 bases from J, with 16 bases between. This CDR3 spans 15 amino acids. Germline assignment: CDR1 SGHTA and CDR2 FQGNSA. The CDR3 nucleotides read TGTGCCAGCAGCCCAGACAGTTCGGGGTACACTGAAGCTTTCTTT. It codes for CASSPDSSGYTEAFF.

This chain links TRBV6-1 with TRBJ2-4; perhaps D is TRBD1 or TRBD2 (5 bases each). The CDR3 has 15 amino acids. Germline loops: CDR1 MNHNS, CDR2 SASEGT. With 7 bases removed from V and 8 bases from J, the gap between germline ends came to 21 bases. The CDR3 here is CASTDPGRRSDIQYF. CDR3 DNA sequence: TGTGCCAGCACTGATCCGGGACGCAGGTCGGACATTCAGTACTTC.

The CDR3 DNA is TGTGCCAGCAGTTTACAGGTGAACACTGAAGCTTTCTTT. Its translation: CASSLQVNTEAFF. The chain employs TRBV6-4 and TRBJ1-1; weak D call: TRBD1 (5 bases). The CDR3 contains 13 residues. From germline, CDR1 is MRHNA and CDR2 SNTAGT. V lost 5 bases and J 0 bases, leaving 7 bases between the germline ends.